The T cell receptor beta chain described here comes from a study of CXCR3-negative and CXCR3-positive naive CD8 T cells. TRB cDNA was prepared as libraries by UMI-labeled 5' RACE. TCRdb reprocessed the 5' RACE reads and reports one entry per CDR3 protein, with no DNA. This table holds approximately 5,000 distinct CDR3 sequences. Points on this clonotype: Antigen unknown.

Study observations and caveats: CXCR3-positive naive cells had TRB CDR3s that were more hydrophobic than CXCR3-negative naive cells had.

This sequence was found in a human donor in good health. Some clones in this sample may be carry-over from other donors' samples. Sequences were obtained from naive CXCR3+ CD8+ T cells from blood. Subset: CD45RO-CCR7+CD27+CD95- naive CD8+ T cells expressing CXCR3 (TNR3+).

The CDR3 is CSGGPGSYNEQFF. The chain recombines TRBV29-1 with TRBJ2-1; TCRdb reports TRBD2, a call that lacks DNA to check it against. The CDR3 totals 13 residues. Germline-derived CDR1 and CDR2 are SQVTM and ANQGSEA.